A selection of T cell receptor beta chains follows, all from one sample in a study of blood T cell repertoires in COVID-19. The assay was immunoSEQ multiplex PCR, and TCRdb's table has in-frame clones only and misses some. The repertoire includes about 160,000 clones, under 95% of them detected once, and roughly 2.3% sits in the top ten. Sequencing was performed on peripheral blood. These receptors all come from a young man with acute or convalescent COVID-19. Both conserved end residues are part of each CDR3. The D gene is left open where the match is weak. A clone size is listed for some rows: how often the clone was seen (once, few, many), or a class if it is expanded.

d_gene: .
abundance: once
v_gene: TRBV5-5
j_gene: TRBJ2-7
CDR3nt: TGTGCCAGCACCTTCTCTACAACCGAGGTAAAGTACTTC
CDR3aa: CASTFSTTEVKYF

d_gene: .
abundance: .
v_gene: TRBV12-3/TRBV12-4
j_gene: TRBJ1-1
CDR3nt: TGTGCCAGCAGTTTTGGGAGCCCTGAAGCTTTCTTT
CDR3aa: CASSFGSPEAFF

d_gene: TRBD1
abundance: few
v_gene: TRBV5-1
j_gene: TRBJ2-7
CDR3nt: TGCGCCAGCAGCTTGGGGACAGGGGGCGACGAGCAGTACTTC
CDR3aa: CASSLGTGGDEQYF

d_gene: .
abundance: .
v_gene: TRBV15
j_gene: TRBJ2-3
CDR3nt: TGTGCCACCAGCAGAGAGGCATTCACAGCCGGTGTAGATACGCAGTATTTT
CDR3aa: CATSREAFTAGVDTQYF

d_gene: TRBD1
abundance: .
v_gene: TRBV7-9
j_gene: TRBJ2-3
CDR3nt: TGTGCCAGCAGCTTACCGACCCCCGGGACAGGGTACACAGATACGCAGTATTTT
CDR3aa: CASSLPTPGTGYTDTQYF

d_gene: TRBD1
abundance: .
v_gene: TRBV7-9
j_gene: TRBJ1-1
CDR3nt: TGTGCCAGCGGCGACCGGGACAGGTTAGGTGCGGGAGCTTTCTTT
CDR3aa: CASGDRDRLGAGAFF

d_gene: .
abundance: .
v_gene: TRBV19
j_gene: TRBJ2-5
CDR3nt: TGTGCCAGTAGTCCAAACTTGCGGGCCTTACAAGAGACCCAGTACTTC
CDR3aa: CASSPNLRALQETQYF

d_gene: .
abundance: .
v_gene: TRBV7-7
j_gene: TRBJ2-1
CDR3nt: TGTGCCAGCAGCTTAGGGACACAGGGCAATGAGCAGTTCTTC
CDR3aa: CASSLGTQGNEQFF

d_gene: TRBD1
abundance: once
v_gene: TRBV5-8
j_gene: TRBJ2-5
CDR3nt: TGTGCCAGCAGGTACAGGGGCCAAGAGACCCAGTACTTC
CDR3aa: CASRYRGQETQYF

d_gene: TRBD1
abundance: .
v_gene: TRBV19
j_gene: TRBJ1-2
CDR3nt: TGTGCCAGTACAACTTCCACCGGGACAGGGAGCTATGGCTACACCTTC
CDR3aa: CASTTSTGTGSYGYTF

d_gene: TRBD1
abundance: .
v_gene: TRBV6-5
j_gene: TRBJ2-1
CDR3nt: TGTGCCAGCAGCAGGGACAGCCACAATGAGCAGTTCTTC
CDR3aa: CASSRDSHNEQFF

d_gene: TRBD1
abundance: .
v_gene: TRBV14
j_gene: TRBJ1-2
CDR3nt: TGTGCCAGCAGCCAAAGATCGACAGGGAGCTATGGCTACACCTTC
CDR3aa: CASSQRSTGSYGYTF

d_gene: TRBD2
abundance: .
v_gene: TRBV5-1
j_gene: TRBJ2-5
CDR3nt: TGCGCCAGCAGCGCCTGGCGACCGGGAGGGTTACAAGAGACCCAGTACTTC
CDR3aa: CASSAWRPGGLQETQYF

d_gene: .
abundance: .
v_gene: TRBV6-5
j_gene: TRBJ1-2
CDR3nt: TGTGCCAGCAGCCAAACAGGGCTGGCCGGCTACACCTTC
CDR3aa: CASSQTGLAGYTF

d_gene: .
abundance: .
v_gene: TRBV7-2
j_gene: TRBJ1-2
CDR3nt: TGTGCCAGCAGCTTAGTAACGGTGGACAGAAACTATGGCTACACCTTC
CDR3aa: CASSLVTVDRNYGYTF

d_gene: .
abundance: .
v_gene: TRBV9
j_gene: TRBJ2-5
CDR3nt: TGTGCCAGCAGCGTAGGTCGGCTAGGGAGGCGACCCACACAAGAGACCCAGTACTTC
CDR3aa: CASSVGRLGRRPTQETQYF

d_gene: .
abundance: .
v_gene: TRBV27
j_gene: TRBJ2-2
CDR3nt: TGTGCCAGCACCTTCAGAGGATTTGGCGGGGAGCTGTTTTTT
CDR3aa: CASTFRGFGGELFF